The 18 T cell receptor beta chains listed next were all sequenced from one sample in a study of shared clonotypes between healthy human individuals. TCRdb's copy holds only in-frame clones and misses some; the assay was immunoSEQ multiplex PCR. The sample consists of about 460,000 clones, roughly 80% of them appearing once. The sample was PBMCs. These receptors all stem from a woman in her 40s in good health. Some clones in this sample may be carry-over from other donors' samples.

Of note for this clone: It is likely a read error: a sequence one base away is far more abundant. Other nucleotide sequences from this sample produce the same CDR3. The CDR3 spells CASSQGPKSGNTIYF. CDR3 sequence (DNA): TGCGCCAGCAGCCAAGGGCCCAAGTCTGGAAACACCATATATTTT. The chain recombines TRBV4-1 with TRBJ1-3; D uncertain. This CDR3 spans 15 amino acids. Germline V lookup: CDR1 MGHRA, CDR2 YSYEKL. Trimming removed 1 base from V and 1 base from J, with 8 bases in between.

About this clone itself: With a far larger clone one base away, a read error is the likely cause. This sequence joins TRBV4-1 and TRBJ2-1, with TRBD2 matching 10 bases. Germline V gene data show CDR1 as MGHRA and CDR2 as YSYEKL. The CDR3 length is 15 residues. Here the CDR3 DNA reads TGCGCCAGCAGCCTTCTAGCGGGAGTAGGAAATGGGCAGTTCTTC. This sequence encodes CASSLLAGVGNGQFF.

This clone is a singleton in its sample. The chain uses TRBV5-6 and TRBJ2-2; 9 positions match TRBD2. The CDR3 sequence is 15 residues long. Germline V gene lookup returns CDR1 SGHDT and CDR2 YYEEEE. The junction had 2 bases not matched to a gene; V was cut back by 0 bases and J by 5 bases. CDR3 in DNA: TGTGCCAGCAGCTTGGGGCTAGCGGGAACCGGGGAGCTGTTTTTT. Encoded protein: CASSLGLAGTGELFF.

This chain joins TRBV11-2 and TRBJ2-3, with D perhaps assigned TRBD1 or TRBD2 (5 bases each). CDR3 length: 16 amino acids. V was clipped by 4 bases and J by 5 bases, with 19 bases between them. Germline loops: CDR1 SGHAT, CDR2 FQNNGV. In DNA, the CDR3 is TGTGCCAGCAGCTCTGGGACCTTCGTTCGCGGAGATACGCAGTATTTT. It codes for CASSSGTFVRGDTQYF.

Remarks on this clone: This is likely an artifact of a read error, given a far larger clone one base away. This rearrangement joins TRBV4-2 to TRBJ2-7; 8 bases match TRBD1. In germline, CDR1 is LGHNA, CDR2 YNFKEQ. This CDR3 spans 14 amino acids. Losses at the gene ends were 4 bases for V and 5 bases for J; bases not matched to a gene: 7. CDR3 coding DNA: TGTGCCAGCAGCCTCCGACAGGGGCACCACGAGCAGTACTTC. Encoded protein: CASSLRQGHHEQYF.

V usage is TRBV7-3 and J usage is TRBJ2-5, with 9 bases matching TRBD2. Germline V gene data show CDR1 as SGHTA and CDR2 as FQGTGA. J was trimmed by 1 base and V by 5 bases; bases with no gene match: 8. This CDR3 has 16 amino acids. The CDR3 sequence: CASSHGGGRAQETQYF. In DNA form, the CDR3 reads TGTGCCAGCAGCCACGGCGGCGGGAGGGCCCAAGAGACCCAGTACTTC.

The chain combines TRBV28 with TRBJ2-5; maybe TRBD2 (5 bases). CDR3 length: 13 amino acids. Germline loops: CDR1 MDHEN, CDR2 SYDVKM. The V and J ends lost 7 bases and 6 bases respectively, with 15 bases between them. The CDR3 DNA reads TGTGCCAGCACCTCCCAAGGCGGGCAGACCCAGTACTTC. As protein: CASTSQGGQTQYF.

The chain recombines TRBV5-5 with TRBJ1-5; D remains unclear. The CDR3 extends over 14 amino acids. The germline V gene has CDR1 SGHKS and CDR2 YYEKEE (reference sequence). The ends were cut back, 0 bases at V and 5 bases at J, with 9 bases in the middle. The CDR3 reads CASSLEREDQPQHF. The CDR3, as DNA: TGTGCCAGCAGCTTGGAGCGGGAGGATCAGCCCCAGCATTTT.

The chain employs TRBV5-1 and TRBJ2-2; perhaps D is TRBD1 or TRBD2 (5 bases each). CDR3 length equals 17 residues. The V gene lost 0 bases and the J gene lost 1 base, with 13 bases spanning the gap. From germline, CDR1 is SGHRS and CDR2 YFSETQ. CDR3 residues: CASSLGGDLMNTGELFF. DNA of the CDR3: TGCGCCAGCAGCTTGGGAGGGGATCTGATGAACACCGGGGAGCTGTTTTTT.

This chain connects TRBV28 to TRBJ2-4; 8 bases match TRBD2. Germline lookup yields CDR1 MDHEN and CDR2 SYDVKM. V trimming: 4 bases; J trimming: 6 bases; junction bases outside the gene matches: 5. The CDR3 is 14 residues long. The CDR3 region has the DNA TGTGCCAGCAGTTCCGGGCTAGCGGGAAACATTCAGTACTTC. It codes for CASSSGLAGNIQYF. Combining the CDR3 with reference TRBV28 and TRBJ2-4 gives the whole variable domain DVKVTQSSRYLVKRTGEKVFLECVQDMDHENMFWYRQDPGLGLRLIYFSYDVKMKEKGDIPEGYSVSREKKERFSLILESASTNQTSMYLCASSSGLAGNIQYFGAGTRLSVL.

To note about this clone: Additional DNA sequences in this sample encode the identical CDR3. The chain recombines TRBV2 with TRBJ2-7, with D hard to call. CDR1 is SNHLY, CDR2 FYNNEI, per germline. Trimming cost V 7 bases and J 6 bases, with 7 bases left between them. The CDR3 loop spans 10 amino acids. CDR3 region: CASNLGEQYF. The CDR3, as DNA: TGTGCCAGCAATCTGGGCGAGCAGTACTTC.

The chain links TRBV10-2 to TRBJ1-4; D not certain. V gave up 7 bases and J gave up 4 bases, with 13 bases separating them. Germline V gene sequence: CDR1 WSHSY, CDR2 SAAADI. This CDR3 comprises 14 residues. The CDR3 DNA reads TGCGCCAGCACCAACAGACGCCTTAATGAAAAACTGTTTTTT. Amino acid sequence: CASTNRRLNEKLFF.

The chain joins TRBV4-2 to TRBJ2-7; no firm D call. The V end lost 0 bases, the J end lost 2 bases, and 14 bases lay between the germline ends. This CDR3 has 16 residues. Germline loops: CDR1 LGHNA, CDR2 YNFKEQ. CDR3 sequence (DNA): TGTGCCAGCAGCCAAGATATGACAAAAGGTCCCTACGAGCAGTACTTC. It is translated as CASSQDMTKGPYEQYF.

About this clone: Since no conserved phenylalanine or tryptophan closes the CDR3, a read error is the likely cause. This sequence joins TRBV15 and TRBJ2-7; possibly TRBD2 for D (7 bases). Germline V CDR1 and CDR2: LNHNV, YYDKDF (reference sequence). The CDR3 is made up of 16 amino acids. The V end was cut by 5 bases, the J end by 2 bases, with 19 bases between. The CDR3 loop is CATSLQVRGPPYEQYL. CDR3 nucleotides: TGTGCCACCAGCTTGCAAGTGCGGGGGCCACCCTACGAGCAGTACCTC.

The rearrangement uses TRBV28 and TRBJ2-5; D is unclear. The V gene's germline CDR1 is MDHEN and CDR2 SYDVKM. The CDR3 runs 12 residues. Between the trimmed V and J ends, which lost 5 bases and 5 bases, there was a span of 9 bases. The CDR3, as DNA: TGTGCCAGCAGTCTATTAGGGGAGACCCAGTACTTC. The encoded protein is CASSLLGETQYF. Complete variable domain (other parts from reference TRBV28 and TRBJ2-5): DVKVTQSSRYLVKRTGEKVFLECVQDMDHENMFWYRQDPGLGLRLIYFSYDVKMKEKGDIPEGYSVSREKKERFSLILESASTNQTSMYLCASSLLGETQYFGPGTRLLVL.

For this clone: A much larger clonotype is one base distant, so this may be a read error. The same CDR3 also results from other DNA sequences found in this sample. V is TRBV6-4 and J is TRBJ2-1, with 7 bases identical to TRBD2. Trimming at V came to 3 bases and at J to 6 bases, leaving 8 bases not matched to a gene. The CDR3 is 15 amino acids. Germline V lookup: CDR1 MRHNA, CDR2 SNTAGT. For the CDR3, the DNA is TGTGCCAGCAGTGATTCCGGCGGGAGTTCCAATGAGCAGTTCTTC. It specifies CASSDSGGSSNEQFF.

V and J are TRBV30 and TRBJ2-5; 8 bases line up with TRBD2. The CDR3 length is 16 residues. CDR1 is GTSNPN, CDR2 SVGIG, per germline (reference sequence). Losses at the gene ends were 3 bases for V and 1 base for J; bases not matched to a gene: 10. The CDR3 sequence is CAWRGRLALIQETQYF. The CDR3 DNA sequence: TGTGCCTGGAGAGGCCGACTAGCGCTTATCCAAGAGACCCAGTACTTC.

The chain combines TRBV4-3 with TRBJ2-5; maybe TRBD1 (5 bases). Germline V CDR1 and CDR2: LGHNA, YSLEER. V dropped 0 bases and J dropped 9 bases, with 14 bases sitting between them. The CDR3 has 14 amino acids. The CDR3 reads CASSQEGPGAPQYF. As DNA, the CDR3 is TGCGCCAGCAGCCAAGAGGGCCCTGGGGCGCCCCAGTACTTC.